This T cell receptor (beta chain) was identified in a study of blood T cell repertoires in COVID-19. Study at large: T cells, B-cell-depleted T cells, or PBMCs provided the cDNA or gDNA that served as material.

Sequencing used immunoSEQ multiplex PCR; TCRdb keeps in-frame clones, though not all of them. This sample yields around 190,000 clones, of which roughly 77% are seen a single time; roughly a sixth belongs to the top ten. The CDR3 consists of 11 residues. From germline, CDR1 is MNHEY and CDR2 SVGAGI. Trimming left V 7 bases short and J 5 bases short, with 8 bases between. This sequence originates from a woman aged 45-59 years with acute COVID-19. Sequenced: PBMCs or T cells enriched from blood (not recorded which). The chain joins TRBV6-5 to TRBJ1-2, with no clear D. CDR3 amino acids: CASTEGYGYTF. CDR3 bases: TGTGCCAGCACCGAGGGATATGGCTACACCTTC.